The 6 T cell receptor beta chains below all came from one sample that was sequenced in a study of shared clonotypes between healthy human individuals. Measured with immunoSEQ multiplex PCR; TCRdb has only the in-frame clones, and not every one. The sample contains approximately 340,000 clones, less than 75% of which appear only once. Sequenced sample: memory CD4+ T cells sorted from blood. Regarding subset: CD45RA-negative fraction. The receptor set was obtained from a man aged 25 to 40 in good health.

This sequence joins TRBV7-3 and TRBJ2-3, with 7 positions matching TRBD2. The germline CDR1 and CDR2 sequences are SGHTA and FQGTGA. The CDR3 runs 13 residues. The V and J ends lost 5 bases and 9 bases, in that order; junction bases with no gene match: 8. The CDR3 nucleotides are TGTGCCAGCAGCGCAGGCACTAGCGCAACGCAGTATTTT. This gives the protein CASSAGTSATQYF.

The chain recombines TRBV2 with TRBJ2-1; D might be TRBD1 (6 bases). The CDR3 runs 14 residues. CDR1 and CDR2 (germline): SNHLY, FYNNEI. Trimming stripped 4 bases from V and 7 bases from J, with 14 bases between. Here the CDR3 DNA reads TGTGCCAGCAGTGCCCCGACAGGATCTAATGAGCAGTTCTTC. This translates into CASSAPTGSNEQFF.

This chain joins TRBV5-4 and TRBJ2-7; D is perhaps TRBD1 or TRBD2 (5 bases each). Trimming shortened V by 4 bases and J by 4 bases, and 24 bases separated the two germline ends. This CDR3 region has 17 residues. The germline gives CDR1 SGHNT, CDR2 YYREEE (reference sequence). CDR3 sequence: CASSMPGGGEGIYEQYF. CDR3 in DNA: TGTGCCAGCAGCATGCCTGGTGGCGGAGAGGGGATATACGAGCAGTACTTC.

This clone was found a few times. The rearrangement joins TRBV2 to TRBJ1-2; 9 bases match TRBD1. V lost 6 bases to trimming and J lost 7 bases; unmatched junction nucleotides: 6. The germline CDR1 and CDR2 sequences are SNHLY and FYNNEI. This CDR3 is 13 amino acids long. The CDR3 DNA reads TGTGCCAGCAGCAAGGGACAGGGACTTGGCTACACCTTC. This gives the protein CASSKGQGLGYTF.

V is TRBV7-9 and J is TRBJ1-3, with D unresolved. The CDR3 length is 14 residues. In germline, CDR1 is SEHNR, CDR2 FQNEAQ (reference sequence). V lost 2 bases and J 2 bases, leaving 7 bases between the germline ends. The DNA for the CDR3 is TGTGCCAGCAGCTTACCCCGCGCTGGAAACACCATATATTTT. This codes for CASSLPRAGNTIYF.

This chain connects TRBV4-3 to TRBJ2-7; 9 bases align to TRBD1. Per germline, CDR1 LGHNA and CDR2 YSLEER. Trimming cost V 3 bases and J 1 base; bases outside gene matches: 4. CDR3 length: 15 amino acids. The CDR3 loop reads CASSHAGTGSYEQYF. CDR3 nucleotides: TGCGCCAGCAGCCACGCGGGGACAGGGTCCTACGAGCAGTACTTC.